The clone carrying this T cell receptor beta chain was seen only a few times. Its antigen is undetermined. The data derive from a study of early stage breast cancer tumors. The study, taken as a whole, reports: Commonly generated sequences made up most enriched TCRB sequences shared between patients.

Sequenced by immunoSEQ multiplex PCR; TCRdb stores in-frame clones only, minus some. The sample includes over 25,000 clones, 65% to 75% of them seen just once. V shed 8 bases and J shed 2 bases, with 21 bases lying between them. Germline values: CDR1 LNHDA, CDR2 SQIVND (reference sequence). The CDR3 contains 16 residues. Sequenced input: blood. J is TRBJ1-2 and V is TRBV19; D may be TRBD1 (6 bases). The source of this sequence is a person aged 50-59 years with breast cancer. Here the CDR3 DNA reads TGTGCCAGTTTGAGCTCGAACTGGGGGCTAAACTATGGCTACACCTTC. Protein: CASLSSNWGLNYGYTF.